This record concerns one T cell receptor (beta chain) sequence. The antigen it binds to is not known. With a far larger clone one base away, a read error is the likely cause. Libraries were prepared through multiplex PCR. The instrument given in TCRdb is Illumina HiSeq 4000. TCR beta libraries were built with iRepertoire HTBI primers and Arm-PCR amplification of CDR3 regions. Before sequencing, the PCR products underwent gel purification. The original pipeline was this. Gene usage analysis of CDR3 amino acid clonotypes used the approximately 56 TRBV and around 13 TRBJ segments found across samples. COPE and FqMerger were used to merge the filtered high-quality paired reads into contigs. Contigs were aligned with BLAST to IMGT TRBV, TRBD and TRBJ reference genes, and CDR3 was defined per IMGT. Clonotypes above 0.1% frequency were classified as highly expanded clones. Repertoire diversity was measured by Shannon entropy, and V-J evenness by the Gini coefficient. Clonotypes shared by more than one individual were considered public. The public reads were reprocessed in TCRdb via fastp at Q25 and MiXCR, keeping in-frame beta chains. A single entry per CDR3 protein holds the most common genes and DNA from its merged rows. These V and J calls derive from TCRdb rather than the authors' analysis. The sample records under 800,000 distinct CDR3 sequences, 15% to 20% of which are singletons. Around a sixth of the sample lies in the top ten.

The sample belongs to a study of regulatory T cells in long-lasting Graves disease (dated by TCRdb to the early 2020s). As for the study more broadly: Patients with newly diagnosed Graves' disease had been on antithyroid drugs for under 3 months. A total of roughly 35 samples underwent TCR sequencing, from around 13 patients with persistent Graves' disease and 20 patients with newly diagnosed Graves' disease. The study was conducted in China and was registered as a clinical trial. This study used TCR sequencing and RNA sequencing of peripheral blood to compare persistent Graves' disease patients against newly diagnosed Graves' disease patients. What the research found in general, with its limitations: Peripheral blood alone was examined, since thyroid tissue, which constituted the primary lesion, could not be accessed. As a limitation, the authors acknowledged that the small sample size may reduce accuracy. Persistent disease showed preferential use of TRBV28, TRBJ1-2 and TRBJ2-5, whereas newly diagnosed disease favored TRBV20-1 and TRBJ2-1. Compared with newly diagnosed patients, patients with persistent Graves' disease had lower TCR Shannon entropy and fewer highly expanded clones, which suggests clonal expansion. More public clonotypes were shared among persistent patients (roughly 2,700) than among newly diagnosed patients (roughly 1,000). Only the TCR beta chain was sequenced and analyzed.

Trimming removed 6 bases from V and 5 bases from J; the gene matches leave 11 bases unexplained. The CDR3 measures 15 amino acids from cysteine to phenylalanine. Left in the record is the CDR3 DNA by itself, 45 bases read in frame from the first base. Based on the germline V gene (reference sequence), the CDR1 and CDR2 sequences are MNHEY and SMNVEV. The meaning of the sample's time point label: newly diagnosed GD, antithyroid drugs for less than 3 months. RNA was extracted from PBMCs in TRIzol for both TCR sequencing and RNA sequencing. The diagnosis of Graves' disease followed American Thyroid Association guidelines. Patients for the study were recruited at an endocrinology department in Xi'an, China. Each patient gave 7 to 9.5 milliliters of peripheral blood, collected in an EDTA anticoagulant tube. PBMCs were isolated by Ficoll Paque Plus density gradient separation without further T cell sorting. An Agilent 2100 Bioanalyzer and agarose gel were used to check RNA quality, and a NanoDrop 2000 was used to measure RNA concentration.

This sample also appeared in a second study, on T cells in Graves' hyperthyroidism and ophthalmopathy. From the second report: Graves' hyperthyroidism was defined as stable when no progression to ophthalmopathy occurred over 18 months of follow-up. Hyperthyroidism patients were newly diagnosed, had a disease duration of under 2 months, and were aged 18 to 65 years. Patients with uncontrolled infections, other autoimmune diseases, pregnancy or lactation were excluded. Diagnoses were established on the basis of clinical symptoms, serum thyroxine and TRAb, thyroid ultrasound, and orbital computed tomography. The first round of RT-PCR for the TCR CDR3 was performed with the HTBI primer set and the Qiagen OneStep RT-PCR kit. Most expanded thyroid clonotypes (frequency above 0.001) were also found in blood, which suggests that blood repertoires may mirror thyroid immune responses. In cross-validation, a model built on a 13 V-J signature told ophthalmopathy apart from stable hyperthyroidism with 87.88% sensitivity and about 81% specificity, and in testing the same model reached 80%/75%. In validation, progression to ophthalmopathy was predicted by the model with roughly 69% sensitivity and around 75% specificity, a median of about 6.4 months before onset. To identify TCR V-J signatures that set the groups apart, the researchers used a discovery cohort of more than 95 patients, made up of roughly 40 with Graves' ophthalmopathy and about 60 with stable Graves' hyperthyroidism. An independent validation cohort of 18 to 20 hyperthyroidism patients and approximately 17 patients who later progressed to ophthalmopathy tested prospective prediction of ophthalmopathy. The approximately 100 discovery patients were randomly split 7:3 into training and test sets. The study also compared thyroid tissue and blood T-cell repertoires from roughly 6 Graves' hyperthyroidism patients. After sampling, hyperthyroidism patients received methimazole starting at 30 mg daily, and ophthalmopathy patients received high-dose intravenous methylprednisolone. A second multiplex PCR round built the libraries, followed by size selection and purification. The libraries were sequenced on an Illumina HiSeq2000 using paired-end 100 bp reads. SOAPnuke was used to process the raw data, removing reads that contained adapters or uncalled bases, had a mean Phred below 15, or lacked an exact match to the constant primer or identifier. High-quality paired reads were merged using COPE v1.2.5, and each unique nucleotide sequence was defined as a clonotype. MiTCR v1.1 was used to align the clonotypes against IMGT TRBV, TRBD and TRBJ reference segments. Analysis was restricted to V-J combinations with a frequency above 0.0001, which covered just over 98% of repertoires. A TCS score was defined as the ratio of F50 (clonal expansion) to E x V (chaos), with BLOSUM62-based TCRdist applied between CDR3 peptides within each V-J. Welch's t-statistics and random forest reduced around 510 V-J features to around 14, which were used in a naive Bayes classifier (R e1071). Sample size was not statistically predetermined, and blinding of investigators to group allocation was not performed. TCR Vbeta CDR3 sequencing of 140 or so peripheral blood samples (over 40 ophthalmopathy, some 75 hyperthyroidism and some 17 progressor patients) is reported in the paper.

The sample in question was peripheral blood mononuclear cells (PBMCs), obtained at new diagnosis, from a patient treated with antithyroid drugs. The chain is encoded by TRBV27 joined to TRBJ2-5, and 8 bases in between align with TRBD1. The sequence was obtained from a woman under 40 with Graves disease. Donor details come from another sample of the same person, matched by shared clones. Here the CDR3 is given as CASRLDRGREETQYF. The DNA sequence is given as TGTGCCAGCAGACTAGACAGGGGTAGGGAGGAGACCCAGTACTTC.